This record concerns one TCR beta chain sequence. This sample is part of a study of blood T cell repertoires in COVID-19. Across the study: T cells, B-cell-depleted T cells, or PBMCs supplied cDNA or gDNA.

Original analysis: Nucleated cell number was recorded as an estimate derived from reference gene primer amplification. Using immunoSEQ multiplex PCR, the repertoire was profiled, and TCRdb retains in-frame clones only, with some absent. The DNA was the basis for D and trimming; V, J and clone size are from that table. The table lists around 450,000 clones, 87% of them singletons. CDR3 length: 13 residues. Trimming stripped 6 bases from V and 3 bases from J, with 8 bases between. The germline gives CDR1 MNHEY, CDR2 SVGAGI. The specimen sequenced was PBMCs or T cells enriched from blood (not recorded which). This sequence was found in a woman aged 18-29 years who had recovered from COVID-19. The genes are TRBV6-5 and TRBJ1-4; possibly TRBD1 for D (6 bases). DNA for the CDR3: TGTGCCAGCAGCAGGGGTGCTAATGAAAAACTGTTTTTT. It translates to CASSRGANEKLFF.